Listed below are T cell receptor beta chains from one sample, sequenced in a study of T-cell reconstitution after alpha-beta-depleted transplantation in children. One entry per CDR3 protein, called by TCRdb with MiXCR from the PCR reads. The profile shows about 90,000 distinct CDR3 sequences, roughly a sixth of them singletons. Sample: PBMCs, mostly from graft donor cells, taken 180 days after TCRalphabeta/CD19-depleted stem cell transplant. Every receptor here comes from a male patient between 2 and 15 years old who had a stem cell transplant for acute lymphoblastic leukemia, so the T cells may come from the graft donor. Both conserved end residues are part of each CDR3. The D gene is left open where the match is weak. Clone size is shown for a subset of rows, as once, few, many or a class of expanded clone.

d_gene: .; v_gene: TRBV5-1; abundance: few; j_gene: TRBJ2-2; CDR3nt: TGCGCCAGCAGCTTTGGGGCACCTTCAACCGGGGAGCTGTTTTTT; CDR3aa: CASSFGAPSTGELFF
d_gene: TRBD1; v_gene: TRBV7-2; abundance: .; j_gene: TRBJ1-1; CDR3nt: TGTGCCAGCAGCTATGGGACAGGGGCGCGCATGAACACTGAAGCTTTCTTT; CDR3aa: CASSYGTGARMNTEAFF
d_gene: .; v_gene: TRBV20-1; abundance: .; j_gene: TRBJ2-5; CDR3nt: TGCAGTGCACCGGGACCCGACCAAGAGACCCAGTACTTC; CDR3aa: CSAPGPDQETQYF
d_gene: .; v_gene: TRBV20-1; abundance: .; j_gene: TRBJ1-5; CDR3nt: TGCAGTGCTCGGACGATGTGGTATCAGCCCCAGCATTTT; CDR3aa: CSARTMWYQPQHF
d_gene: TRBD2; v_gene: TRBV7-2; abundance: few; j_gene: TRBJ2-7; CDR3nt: TGTGCCAGCAGCGTGACTAGCGGGAGGTTCGACGAGCAGTACTTC; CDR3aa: CASSVTSGRFDEQYF
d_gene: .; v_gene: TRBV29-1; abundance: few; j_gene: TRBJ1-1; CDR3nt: TGCAGCGTTTTATCCACGAACACTGAAGCTTTCTTT; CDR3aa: CSVLSTNTEAFF
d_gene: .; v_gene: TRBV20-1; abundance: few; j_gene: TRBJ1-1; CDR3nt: TGCAGTGCTAGAAGCCAGGGAAGGAACACTGAAGCTTTCTTT; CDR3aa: CSARSQGRNTEAFF
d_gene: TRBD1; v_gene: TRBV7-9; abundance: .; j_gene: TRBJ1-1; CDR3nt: TGTGCCAGCCGCAGCAAACCGGGACAGGGGGACACTGAAGCTTTCTTT; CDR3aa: CASRSKPGQGDTEAFF
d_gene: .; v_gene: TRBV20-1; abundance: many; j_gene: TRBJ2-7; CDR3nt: TGCAGTGCTACTCGAGGGAACTCCTACGAGCAGTACTTC; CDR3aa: CSATRGNSYEQYF
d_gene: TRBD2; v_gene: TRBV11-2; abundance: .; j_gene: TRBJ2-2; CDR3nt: TGTGCCAGCACCAAGGCTGGCGGGGGGATCACCGGGGAGCTGTTTTTT; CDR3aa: CASTKAGGGITGELFF
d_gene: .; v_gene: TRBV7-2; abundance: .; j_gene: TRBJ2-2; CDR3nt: TGTGCCAGCAGCTTCAAGGGGGGGTCTGCCGGGGAGCTGTTTTTT; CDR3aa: CASSFKGGSAGELFF
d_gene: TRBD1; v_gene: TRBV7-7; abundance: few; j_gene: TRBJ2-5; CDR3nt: TGTGCCAGCAGCTTAGATTCAGGGGGCTTGGAGACCCAGTACTTC; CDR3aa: CASSLDSGGLETQYF
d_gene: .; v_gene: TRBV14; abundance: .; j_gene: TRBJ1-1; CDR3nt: TGTGCCAGCAGCCAAGCTACTGGGGGGACTGAAGCTTTCTTT; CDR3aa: CASSQATGGTEAFF
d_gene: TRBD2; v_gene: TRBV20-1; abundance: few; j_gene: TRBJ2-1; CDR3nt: TGCAGTGCTAGACTAGCGGGGTCGTTATTTTACAATGAGCAGTTCTTC; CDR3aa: CSARLAGSLFYNEQFF
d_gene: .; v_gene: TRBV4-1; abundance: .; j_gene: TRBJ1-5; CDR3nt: TGCGCCAGCAGCCAAGCCTTGTGGGTGGCCCAGCATTTT; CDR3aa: CASSQALWVAQHF
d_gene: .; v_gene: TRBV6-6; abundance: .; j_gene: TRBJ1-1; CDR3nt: TGTGCCAGCAGTTACCCCTCCGATACTGAAGCTTTCTTT; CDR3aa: CASSYPSDTEAFF
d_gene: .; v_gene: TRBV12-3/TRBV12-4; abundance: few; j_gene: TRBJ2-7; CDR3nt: TGTGCCAGCAGTTTCAGCCGCTGGGGGCTGGAGCAGTACTTC; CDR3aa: CASSFSRWGLEQYF
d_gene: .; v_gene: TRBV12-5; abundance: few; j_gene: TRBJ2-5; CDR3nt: TGTGCTAGTGGTTTCTGGGAGACCCAGTACTTC; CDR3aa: CASGFWETQYF
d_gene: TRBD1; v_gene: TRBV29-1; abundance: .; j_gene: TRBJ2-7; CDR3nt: TGCAGCGTTAGACAGGGGGCGTCAAGCGAGCAGTACTTC; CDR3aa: CSVRQGASSEQYF
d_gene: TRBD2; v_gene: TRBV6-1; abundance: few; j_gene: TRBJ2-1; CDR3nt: TGTGCCAGCAGACGCGGGGGGGCAAAAAATGAGCAGTTCTTC; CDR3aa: CASRRGGAKNEQFF
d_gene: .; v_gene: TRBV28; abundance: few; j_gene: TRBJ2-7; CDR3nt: TGTGCCAGCAGTTCAACGGACCGCCGGACTGTAACCTACGAGCAGTACTTC; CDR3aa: CASSSTDRRTVTYEQYF
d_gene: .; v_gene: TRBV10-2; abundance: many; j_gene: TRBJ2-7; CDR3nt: TGCGCCAGCAGTGAGTCGAAGACAGTCTACGAGCAGTACTTC; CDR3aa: CASSESKTVYEQYF
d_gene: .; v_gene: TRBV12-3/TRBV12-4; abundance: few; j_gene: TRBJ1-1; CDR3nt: TGTGCCAGCAGCCCCCCTCAGGGGAGCACTGAAGCTTTCTTT; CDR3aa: CASSPPQGSTEAFF
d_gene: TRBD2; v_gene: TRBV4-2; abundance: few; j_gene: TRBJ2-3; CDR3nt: TGTGCCAGCAGCCAAAAAAGAGGGGGAAAGGGAGGCGGGGGGCGCACAGATACGCAGTATTTT; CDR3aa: CASSQKRGGKGGGGRTDTQYF
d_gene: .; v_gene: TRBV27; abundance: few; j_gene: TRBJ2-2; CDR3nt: TGTGCCAGCAGTTTATTTAGCCTCGGCGGCATTAACACCGGGGAGCTGTTTTTT; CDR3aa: CASSLFSLGGINTGELFF